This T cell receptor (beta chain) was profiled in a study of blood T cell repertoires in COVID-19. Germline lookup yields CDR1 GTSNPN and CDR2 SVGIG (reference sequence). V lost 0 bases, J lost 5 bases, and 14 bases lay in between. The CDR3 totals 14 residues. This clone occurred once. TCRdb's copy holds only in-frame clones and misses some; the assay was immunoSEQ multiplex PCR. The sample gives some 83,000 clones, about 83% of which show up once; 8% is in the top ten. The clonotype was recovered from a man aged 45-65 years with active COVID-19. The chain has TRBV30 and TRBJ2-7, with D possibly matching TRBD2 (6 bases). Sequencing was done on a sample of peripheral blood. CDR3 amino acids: CAWSVIWRAHEQYF. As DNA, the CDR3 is TGTGCCTGGAGTGTTATTTGGAGGGCCCACGAGCAGTACTTC.